Sequencing of this TCR beta chain was carried out in a study of neurological immune-mediated disorders. Unsorted libraries were prepared from 2 million PBMCs held at -80 C. The making of cDNA relied on 5'RACE with 10-nucleotide random UMIs. A single run covered 15-18 subjects with over 160 million TCR-beta sequences. Each CDR3 protein is one row after TCRdb ran MiXCR on the 5' RACE reads. The sample lists 30,000 or so distinct CDR3 sequences; 4.6% were seen once. V gave up 7 bases and J gave up 5 bases, with 15 bases separating them. This CDR3 is 14 amino acids long. CDR1 and CDR2 from the germline V gene are SGDLS and YYNGEE. This clonotype has a count of ten or more. Antigen unknown. General study results and limits: Multiple sclerosis, the disease with the least TCR clonal expansion, fell below healthy controls, whereas HTLV-1-associated myelopathy showed the most.

The sequenced material came from PBMCs. This chain links TRBV9 with TRBJ1-4; TRBD1 might be the D (5 bases). The clonotype was recovered from a man aged 18 to 30 in good health. The CDR3 sequence: CASSGGGPNEKLFF. CDR3 coding DNA: TGTGCCAGCTCGGGGGGGGGACCGAATGAAAAACTGTTTTTT.